These 17 T cell receptor beta chains share one sample of origin, sequenced in a study of shared clonotypes between healthy human individuals. Assay: immunoSEQ multiplex PCR; the TCRdb copy retains only in-frame clones and omits some. The sample lists a few million clones; roughly 93% were seen once. The sample comprised naive CD4+ T cells from PBMCs. Subset reported: CD45RA+ positively selected. These TCRs come from a man younger than 35 in good health. Some clones in this sample may be carry-over from other donors' samples.

The chain combines TRBV7-8 with TRBJ1-1, with a weak D call TRBD1 (5 bases). The CDR3 has 15 amino acids. Trimming removed 2 bases at V and 1 base at J, with 11 bases between. The germline CDR1 and CDR2 sequences are SGHVS and FQNEAQ. CDR3 in DNA: TGTGCCAGCAGCTTATTTGGGGGACCGAACACTGAAGCTTTCTTT. It encodes CASSLFGGPNTEAFF.

This clone was seen just once. The V call is TRBV28, the J call TRBJ2-1; 8 nucleotides line up with TRBD1. The trim removed 5 bases at V and 10 bases at J, leaving 7 bases unmatched. In germline, CDR1 is MDHEN, CDR2 SYDVKM. The CDR3 runs to 13 residues. CDR3 coding DNA: TGTGCCAGCAGTGACCGGGACAGGCAAGAGCAGTTCTTC. Translation: CASSDRDRQEQFF.

The CDR3 DNA follows: TGTGCCAGCAGCTTGCAACGGACAGGGGGGGGCGAGCAGTACTTC. It translates to CASSLQRTGGGEQYF. This rearrangement joins TRBV7-8 to TRBJ2-7; 10 nucleotides agree with TRBD1. CDR1 and CDR2 from the germline V gene are SGHVS and FQNEAQ. V trimming: 3 bases; J trimming: 6 bases; junction bases outside the gene matches: 8. The CDR3 is made up of 15 amino acids. Supplemented by reference TRBV7-8 and TRBJ2-7, the full variable domain reads GAGVSQSPRYKVAKRGQDVALRCDPISGHVSLFWYQQALGQGPEFLTYFQNEAQLDKSGLPSDRFFAERPEGSVSTLKIQRTQQEDSAVYLCASSLQRTGGGEQYFGPGTRLTVT.

The chain links TRBV5-1 to TRBJ2-2, with D perhaps TRBD1 (7 bases). CDR1 and CDR2 (germline): SGHRS, YFSETQ. Trimming left V 2 bases short and J 3 bases short, with 14 bases between. This CDR3 has 16 residues. CDR3 DNA sequence: TGCGCCAGCAGCTTAAGACAGGGCGGGGACACCGGGGAGCTGTTTTTT. It codes for CASSLRQGGDTGELFF.

V gene TRBV4-2 combines with J gene TRBJ2-6; D not resolved. Germline values: CDR1 LGHNA, CDR2 YNFKEQ. V was clipped by 4 bases and J by 1 base, with 8 bases between them. The CDR3 is 15 amino acids. CDR3 region: CASSRTTSGANVLTF. CDR3 bases: TGTGCCAGCAGCCGCACGACGTCTGGGGCCAACGTCCTGACTTTC.

The V call is TRBV6-1, the J call TRBJ1-5; 7 bases line up with TRBD1. V shed 8 bases and J 11 bases; nucleotides not matched to a gene: 6. From germline, CDR1 is MNHNS and CDR2 SASEGT. This CDR3 contains 11 residues. The CDR3 DNA is TGTGCCAGCGACAGGGTAGGAGCCCAGCATTTT. Encoded protein: CASDRVGAQHF.

The chain couples TRBV5-4 to TRBJ2-3; 7 bases agree with TRBD2. The V gene end was trimmed by 7 bases and the J gene end by 0 bases; junction bases not matched to a gene: 8. The germline CDR1 and CDR2 sequences are SGHNT and YYREEE (reference sequence). The CDR3 is 15 amino acids. CDR3 loop: CASQASGASTDTQYF. The CDR3 DNA is TGTGCCAGCCAGGCTAGCGGTGCTAGCACAGATACGCAGTATTTT.

This chain links TRBV7-9 with TRBJ2-2, with 9 nucleotides matching TRBD1. V was pared by 5 bases and J by 7 bases, with 8 bases of the junction left unmatched. From germline, CDR1 is SEHNR and CDR2 FQNEAQ (reference sequence). CDR3 length: 15 residues. The CDR3 loop is CASSLTTGGYGELFF. The CDR3 DNA sequence: TGTGCCAGCAGCCTGACTACAGGGGGCTACGGGGAGCTGTTTTTT.

A single count supports this clone. The rearrangement links TRBV27 to TRBJ2-7, with 10 bases that match TRBD1. This CDR3 region has 14 residues. V shed 4 bases and J 7 bases; nucleotides not matched to a gene: 7. Germline V gene sequence: CDR1 MNHEY, CDR2 SMNVEV (reference sequence). The CDR3 spells CASSSPDRGWEQYF. The CDR3 bases are TGTGCCAGCAGTTCCCCGGACAGGGGGTGGGAGCAGTACTTC.

The chain joins TRBV4-3 to TRBJ2-1; the D gene could be TRBD1 or TRBD2 (7 bases each). This CDR3 spans 16 amino acids. Germline V CDR1 and CDR2: LGHNA, YSLEER. V lost 0 bases and J 7 bases, leaving 16 bases between the germline ends. The CDR3 DNA follows: TGCGCCAGCAGCCAAGACTTGAGACAGGGAGGGAATGAGCAGTTCTTC. Its protein is CASSQDLRQGGNEQFF.

V and J are TRBV18 and TRBJ1-4; D remains ambiguous. Trimming cost V 3 bases and J 0 bases, with 14 bases left between them. Germline values: CDR1 KGHSH, CDR2 LQKENI. The CDR3 contains 17 residues. The CDR3 DNA sequence: TGTGCCAGCTCACCCGTTGCCCTATCCTCAACTAATGAAAAACTGTTTTTT. Protein sequence: CASSPVALSSTNEKLFF.

The gene calls are TRBV18 and TRBJ2-7; 7 positions agree with TRBD2. V lost 6 bases to trimming and J lost 2 bases; unmatched junction nucleotides: 13. Germline-derived CDR1 and CDR2 are KGHSH and LQKENI. This CDR3 region has 16 residues. The CDR3, as DNA: TGTGCCAGCTCTCAGTTAGCGGGCCCCGTTACCTACGAGCAGTACTTC. Protein: CASSQLAGPVTYEQYF.

The V and J genes are TRBV7-8 and TRBJ2-7; tentative D call: TRBD2 (6 bases). The V and J ends lost 5 bases and 3 bases respectively, with 17 bases between them. The CDR3 is 15 residues long. The germline V gene encodes CDR1 SGHVS and CDR2 FQNEAQ. The CDR3 reads CASSQEDGGFYEQYF. CDR3 DNA sequence: TGTGCCAGCAGCCAGGAGGACGGGGGATTCTACGAGCAGTACTTC.

The J gene is TRBJ1-5, the V gene TRBV28; D perhaps matches TRBD1 (6 bases). Trimming pared 6 bases from V and 7 bases from J, leaving 22 bases between. Germline CDR1 and CDR2: MDHEN and SYDVKM. The CDR3 extends over 16 amino acids. CDR3: CASRPGHLTLGQPQHF. CDR3 in DNA: TGTGCCAGCAGACCGGGACACCTCACACTAGGGCAGCCCCAGCATTTT.

This rearrangement joins TRBV5-1 to TRBJ2-3, with TRBD2 identical over 8 bases. This CDR3 is 15 amino acids long. Germline CDR1 and CDR2: SGHRS and YFSETQ. J was trimmed by 5 bases and V by 0 bases; bases with no gene match: 5. For the CDR3, the DNA is TGCGCCAGCAGCTTGGCCGGGAGGGACCGAGATACGCAGTATTTT. It codes for CASSLAGRDRDTQYF.

As concerns this clone: Other DNA sequences of this sample code for an identical CDR3. This rearrangement joins TRBV19 to TRBJ1-5; 9 nucleotides align to TRBD1. The CDR3 runs to 15 residues. Trimming took 6 bases from V and 1 from J; bases not matched to a gene: 4. Germline CDR1 and CDR2: LNHDA and SQIVND (reference sequence). The CDR3 spells CASSRQGVSNQPQHF. CDR3 bases: TGTGCCAGTAGCCGACAGGGGGTGAGCAATCAGCCCCAGCATTTT.

The chain joins TRBV6-1 to TRBJ2-7; 8 bases map to TRBD1. V was pared by 6 bases and J by 7 bases, with 14 bases of the junction left unmatched. The CDR3 loop spans 15 amino acids. Germline CDR1 reads MNHNS; CDR2 reads SASEGT. The CDR3 DNA reads TGTGCCAGCAGAGCCACCGGGACAGGAAAACGGGAGCAGTACTTC. Protein: CASRATGTGKREQYF.